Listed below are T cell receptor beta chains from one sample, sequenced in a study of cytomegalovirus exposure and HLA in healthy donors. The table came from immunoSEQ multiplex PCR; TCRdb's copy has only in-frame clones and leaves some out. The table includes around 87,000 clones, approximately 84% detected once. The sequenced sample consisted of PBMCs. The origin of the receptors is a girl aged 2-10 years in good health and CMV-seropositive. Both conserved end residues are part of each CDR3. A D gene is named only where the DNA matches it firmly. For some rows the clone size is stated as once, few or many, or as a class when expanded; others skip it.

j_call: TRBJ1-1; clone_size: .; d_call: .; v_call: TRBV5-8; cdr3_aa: CASSFGGTEAFF; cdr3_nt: TGTGCCAGCAGCTTCGGGGGGACTGAAGCTTTCTTT
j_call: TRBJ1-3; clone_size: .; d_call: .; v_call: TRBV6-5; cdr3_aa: CASTAANRGTIYF; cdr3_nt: TGTGCCAGCACGGCAGCCAATCGGGGGACCATATATTTT
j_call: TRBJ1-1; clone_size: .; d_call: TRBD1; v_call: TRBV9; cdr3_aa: CASRPAGQGLGTEAFF; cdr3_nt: TGTGCCAGCAGACCAGCCGGACAGGGGTTGGGCACTGAAGCTTTCTTT
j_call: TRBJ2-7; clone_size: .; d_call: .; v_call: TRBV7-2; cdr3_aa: CASSPERETYEQYF; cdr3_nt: TGTGCCAGCAGCCCTGAGAGGGAAACCTACGAGCAGTACTTC
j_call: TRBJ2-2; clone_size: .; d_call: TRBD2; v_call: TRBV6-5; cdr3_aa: CASSLGGAGELFF; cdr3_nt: TGTGCCAGCAGCTTGGGAGGGGCCGGGGAGCTGTTTTTT
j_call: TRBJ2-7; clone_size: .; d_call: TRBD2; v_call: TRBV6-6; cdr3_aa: CASSPVSGSSYEQYF; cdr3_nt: TGTGCCAGCAGTCCCGTTAGCGGGAGCTCCTACGAGCAGTACTTC
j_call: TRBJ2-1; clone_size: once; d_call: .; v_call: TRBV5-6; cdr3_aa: CASSLWRDGSEQFF; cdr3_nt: TGTGCCAGCAGCTTGTGGAGGGACGGGAGTGAGCAGTTCTTC
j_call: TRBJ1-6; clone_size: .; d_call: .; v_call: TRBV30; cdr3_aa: CAWITHSSGALHF; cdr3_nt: TGTGCCTGGATAACTCATTCATCGGGGGCCCTCCACTTT
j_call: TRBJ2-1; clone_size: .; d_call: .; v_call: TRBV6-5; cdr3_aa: CASRVGNEQFF; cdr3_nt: TGTGCCAGCAGGGTCGGCAATGAGCAGTTCTTC
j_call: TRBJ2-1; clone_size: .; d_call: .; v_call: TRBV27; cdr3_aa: CASSSNSPPMVQFF; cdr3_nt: TGTGCCAGCAGTTCGAACTCCCCGCCGATGGTGCAGTTCTTC
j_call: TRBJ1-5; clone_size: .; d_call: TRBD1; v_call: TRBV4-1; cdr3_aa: CASSQDWTGSNNQPQHF; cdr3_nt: TGCGCCAGCAGCCAAGATTGGACAGGGAGTAACAATCAGCCCCAGCATTTT
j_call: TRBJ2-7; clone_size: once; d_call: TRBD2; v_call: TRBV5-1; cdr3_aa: CASSLGNVAGGPLEQYF; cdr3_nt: TGCGCCAGCAGCCTTGGAAACGTAGCGGGAGGGCCTCTCGAGCAGTACTTC
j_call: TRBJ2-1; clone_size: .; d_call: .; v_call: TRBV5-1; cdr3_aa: CASSAGSNEQFF; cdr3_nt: TGCGCCAGCAGCGCCGGGAGCAATGAGCAGTTCTTC
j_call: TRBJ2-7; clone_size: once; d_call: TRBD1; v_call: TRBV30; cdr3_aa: CAWRKTGSSYEQYF; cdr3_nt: TGTGCCTGGAGAAAGACAGGGAGCTCCTACGAGCAGTACTTC
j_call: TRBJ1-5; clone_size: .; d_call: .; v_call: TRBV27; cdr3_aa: CASSLTGNNQPQHF; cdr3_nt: TGTGCCAGCAGTTTGACAGGAAACAATCAGCCCCAGCATTTT
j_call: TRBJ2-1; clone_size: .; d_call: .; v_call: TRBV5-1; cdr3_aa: CASSWGGYEQFF; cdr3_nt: TGCGCCAGCAGCTGGGGCGGCTATGAGCAGTTCTTC
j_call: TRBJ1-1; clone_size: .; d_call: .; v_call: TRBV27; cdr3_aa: CASSLYFLASRTEFLNTEAFF; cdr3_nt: TGTGCCAGCAGTTTATATTTTCTTGCGAGCCGGACAGAGTTTTTGAACACTGAAGCTTTCTTT
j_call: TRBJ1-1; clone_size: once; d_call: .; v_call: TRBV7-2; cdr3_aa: CASSLIGAAGTEAFF; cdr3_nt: TGTGCCAGCAGCTTAATCGGGGCCGCGGGGACTGAAGCTTTCTTT
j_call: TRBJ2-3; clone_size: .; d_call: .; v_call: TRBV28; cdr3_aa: CASSTRTVDTQYF; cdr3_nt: TGTGCCAGCAGTACGCGGACTGTGGATACGCAGTATTTT
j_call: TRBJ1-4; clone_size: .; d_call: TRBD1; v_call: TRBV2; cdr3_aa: CASGDSTNEKLFF; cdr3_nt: TGTGCCAGCGGGGACAGTACTAATGAAAAACTGTTTTTT
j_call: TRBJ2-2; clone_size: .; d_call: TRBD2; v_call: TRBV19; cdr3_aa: CASSIRGTSGSGTGELFF; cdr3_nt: TGTGCCAGTAGTATAAGGGGGACTAGCGGGAGTGGGACCGGGGAGCTGTTTTTT
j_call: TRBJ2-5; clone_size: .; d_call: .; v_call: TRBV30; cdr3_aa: CAWEGLDGGTQYF; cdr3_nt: TGTGCCTGGGAGGGTCTGGACGGGGGGACCCAGTACTTC
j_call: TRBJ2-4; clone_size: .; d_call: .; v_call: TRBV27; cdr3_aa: CASRSPLQSANIQYF; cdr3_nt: TGTGCCAGCAGGTCCCCCCTACAGTCAGCTAACATTCAGTACTTC
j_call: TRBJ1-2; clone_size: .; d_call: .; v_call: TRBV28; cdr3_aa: CASSRPGSYYGYTF; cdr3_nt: TGTGCCAGCAGCCGTCCCGGGTCCTACTATGGCTACACCTTC
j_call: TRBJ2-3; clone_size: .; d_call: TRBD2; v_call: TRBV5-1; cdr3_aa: CASSLGLLAGVYDTQYF; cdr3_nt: TGCGCCAGCAGCTTGGGTCTTTTGGCGGGAGTGTACGATACGCAGTATTTT
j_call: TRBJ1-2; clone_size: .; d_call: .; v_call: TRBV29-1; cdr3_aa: CSVDSGGRYFNYGYTF; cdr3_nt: TGCAGCGTTGATTCCGGGGGGAGGTACTTTAACTATGGCTACACCTTC
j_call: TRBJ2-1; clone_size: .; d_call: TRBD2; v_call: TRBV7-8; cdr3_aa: CATTSSGISYNEQFF; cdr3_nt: TGTGCCACGACCTCTAGCGGCATCTCCTACAATGAGCAGTTCTTC
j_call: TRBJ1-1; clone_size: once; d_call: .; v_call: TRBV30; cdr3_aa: CAWSPRRAEAFF; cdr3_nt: TGTGCCTGGAGTCCTCGGAGGGCTGAAGCTTTCTTT
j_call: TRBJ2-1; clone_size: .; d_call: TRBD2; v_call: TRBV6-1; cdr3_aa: CASSEGGSGRATEQFF; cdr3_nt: TGTGCCAGCAGTGAAGGGGGTAGCGGGAGGGCCACTGAGCAGTTCTTC
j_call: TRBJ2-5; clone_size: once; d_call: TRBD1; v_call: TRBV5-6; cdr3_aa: CASSSAGQGKQETQYF; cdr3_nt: TGTGCCAGCAGCTCCGCGGGACAGGGGAAACAAGAGACCCAGTACTTC
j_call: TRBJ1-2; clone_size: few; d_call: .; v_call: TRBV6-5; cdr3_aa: CASSPRTGGYTF; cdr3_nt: TGTGCCAGCAGTCCCCGTACAGGTGGCTACACCTTC
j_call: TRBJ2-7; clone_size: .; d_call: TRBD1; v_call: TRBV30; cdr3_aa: CAWSGTGGYEQYF; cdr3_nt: TGTGCCTGGAGTGGGACAGGGGGCTACGAGCAGTACTTC
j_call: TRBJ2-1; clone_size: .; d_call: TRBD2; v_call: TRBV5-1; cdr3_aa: CASSPGTTTYNEQFF; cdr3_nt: TGCGCCAGCAGCCCCGGGACTACCACCTACAATGAGCAGTTCTTC
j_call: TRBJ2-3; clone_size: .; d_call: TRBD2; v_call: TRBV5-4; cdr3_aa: CASSWGTTVDTQYF; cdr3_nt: TGTGCCAGCAGCTGGGGGACTACCGTAGATACGCAGTATTTT
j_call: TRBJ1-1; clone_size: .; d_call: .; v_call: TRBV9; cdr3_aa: CASSVASRWEDTEAFF; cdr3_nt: TGTGCCAGCAGCGTAGCTTCACGGTGGGAGGACACTGAAGCTTTCTTT
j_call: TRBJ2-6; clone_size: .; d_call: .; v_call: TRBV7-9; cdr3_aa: CASSSTAGSVVAGANVLTF; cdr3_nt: TGTGCCAGCAGCTCTACTGCGGGAAGTGTTGTAGCTGGGGCCAACGTCCTGACTTTC
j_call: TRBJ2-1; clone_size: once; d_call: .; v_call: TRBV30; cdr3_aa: CAWRAHDYNEQFF; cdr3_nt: TGTGCCTGGAGGGCACACGACTACAATGAGCAGTTCTTC
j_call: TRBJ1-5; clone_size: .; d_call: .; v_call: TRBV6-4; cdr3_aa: CASQCDPSYNQPQHF; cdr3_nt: TGTGCCAGCCAGTGTGATCCCTCTTATAATCAGCCCCAGCATTTT
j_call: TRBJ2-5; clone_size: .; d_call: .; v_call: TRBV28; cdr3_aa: CASSPRFGLGEETQYF; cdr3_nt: TGTGCCAGCAGTCCTCGGTTTGGGCTAGGGGAAGAGACCCAGTACTTC
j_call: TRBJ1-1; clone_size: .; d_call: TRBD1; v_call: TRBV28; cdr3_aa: CASSLGAGGAFF; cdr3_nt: TGTGCCAGCAGTTTAGGCGCAGGGGGAGCTTTCTTT
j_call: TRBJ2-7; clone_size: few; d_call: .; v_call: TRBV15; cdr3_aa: CATSRSSQSSYEQYF; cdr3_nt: TGTGCCACCAGCAGATCGAGTCAAAGCTCCTACGAGCAGTACTTC
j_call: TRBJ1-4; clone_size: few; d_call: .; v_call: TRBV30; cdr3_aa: CAWSVAGRTENEKLFF; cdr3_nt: TGTGCCTGGAGTGTCGCGGGTAGGACGGAGAATGAAAAACTGTTTTTT
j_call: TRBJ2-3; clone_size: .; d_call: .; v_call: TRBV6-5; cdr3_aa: CASSYSLRDTQYF; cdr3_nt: TGTGCCAGCAGTTACTCTCTCCGGGATACGCAGTATTTT
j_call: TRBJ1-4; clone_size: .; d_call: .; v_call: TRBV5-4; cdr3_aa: CASSSEGGGGGEKLFF; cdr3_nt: TGTGCCAGCAGCTCCGAGGGAGGGGGGGGAGGTGAAAAACTGTTTTTT
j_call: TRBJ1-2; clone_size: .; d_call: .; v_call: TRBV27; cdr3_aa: CASSSMEMGHRDNYGYTF; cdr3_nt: TGTGCCAGCAGTTCCATGGAGATGGGACACAGAGACAACTATGGCTACACCTTC
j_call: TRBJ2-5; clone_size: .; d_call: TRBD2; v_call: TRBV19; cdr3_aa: CASSWGGKKTQYF; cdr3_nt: TGTGCCAGTAGTTGGGGGGGGAAAAAGACCCAGTACTTC
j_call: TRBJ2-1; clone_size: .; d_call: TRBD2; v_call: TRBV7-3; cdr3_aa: CASSSGRTYNEQFF; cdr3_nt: TGTGCCAGCTCGAGCGGGAGAACCTACAATGAGCAGTTCTTC